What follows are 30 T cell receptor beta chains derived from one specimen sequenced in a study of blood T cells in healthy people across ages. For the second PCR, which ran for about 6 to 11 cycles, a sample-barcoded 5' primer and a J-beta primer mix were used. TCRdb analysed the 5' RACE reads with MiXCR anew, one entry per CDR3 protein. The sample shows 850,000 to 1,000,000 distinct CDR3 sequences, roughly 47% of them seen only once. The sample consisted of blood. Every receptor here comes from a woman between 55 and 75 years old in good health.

The CDR3 coding sequence is TGTGCCAGCAGCTTACTAGGGGGAAGCGCAGATACGCAGTATTTT. Protein: CASSLLGGSADTQYF. V and J are TRBV7-2 and TRBJ2-3; TRBD1 is a possible D gene (6 bases). The V gene's germline CDR1 is SGHTA and CDR2 FQGNSA. There are 15 residues in the CDR3. V lost 2 bases and J lost 4, with 13 bases in between.

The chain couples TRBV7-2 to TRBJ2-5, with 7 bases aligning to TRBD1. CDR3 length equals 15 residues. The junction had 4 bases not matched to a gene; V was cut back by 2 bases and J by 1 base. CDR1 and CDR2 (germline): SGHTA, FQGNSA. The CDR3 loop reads CASSLISGGQETQYF. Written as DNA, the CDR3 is TGTGCCAGCAGCTTAATTTCAGGGGGCCAAGAGACCCAGTACTTC.

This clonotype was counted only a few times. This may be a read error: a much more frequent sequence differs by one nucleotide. In DNA form, the CDR3 reads TGTGCCAGCAGGCTTACTGGTAATGAGCAGTACTTC. Residues: CASRLTGNEQYF. This chain connects TRBV6-1 to TRBJ2-7; D gene unclear. The CDR3 is 12 residues long. Trimming took off 6 bases at V and 7 bases at J, with 13 bases between the two ends. Germline V gene sequence: CDR1 MNHNS, CDR2 SASEGT.

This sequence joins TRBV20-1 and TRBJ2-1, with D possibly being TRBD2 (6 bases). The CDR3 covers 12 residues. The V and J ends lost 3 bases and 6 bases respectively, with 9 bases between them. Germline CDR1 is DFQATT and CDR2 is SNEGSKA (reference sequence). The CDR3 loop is CSASWRGNEQFF. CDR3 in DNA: TGCAGTGCTAGTTGGCGGGGCAATGAGCAGTTCTTC.

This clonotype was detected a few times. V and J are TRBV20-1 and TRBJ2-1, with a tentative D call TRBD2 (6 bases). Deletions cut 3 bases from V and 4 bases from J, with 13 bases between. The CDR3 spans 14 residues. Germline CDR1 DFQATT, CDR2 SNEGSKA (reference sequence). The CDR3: CSARAEGFYNEQFF. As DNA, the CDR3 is TGCAGTGCTAGGGCGGAGGGCTTTTACAATGAGCAGTTCTTC.

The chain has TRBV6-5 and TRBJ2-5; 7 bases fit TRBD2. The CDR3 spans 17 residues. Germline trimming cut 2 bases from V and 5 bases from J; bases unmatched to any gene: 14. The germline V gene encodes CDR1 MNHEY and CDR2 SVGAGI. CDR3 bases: TGTGCCAGCAGTTACAGCGGGGCCCTGCCATTCCAGGAGACCCAGTACTTC. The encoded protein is CASSYSGALPFQETQYF.

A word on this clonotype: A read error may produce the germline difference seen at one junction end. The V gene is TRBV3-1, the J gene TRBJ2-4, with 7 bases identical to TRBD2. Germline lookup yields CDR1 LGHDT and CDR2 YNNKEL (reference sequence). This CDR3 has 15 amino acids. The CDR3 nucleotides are TGTACCAGCAGCCCCCCAGCGGGACGACCTAAGGAGCAGTACTTC. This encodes CTSSPPAGRPKEQYF.

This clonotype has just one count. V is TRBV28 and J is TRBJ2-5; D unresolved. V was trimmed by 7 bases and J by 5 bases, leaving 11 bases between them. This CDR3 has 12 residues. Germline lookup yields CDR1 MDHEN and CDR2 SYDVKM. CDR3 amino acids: CASTFYGETQYF. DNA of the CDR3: TGTGCCAGCACCTTCTACGGTGAGACCCAGTACTTC.

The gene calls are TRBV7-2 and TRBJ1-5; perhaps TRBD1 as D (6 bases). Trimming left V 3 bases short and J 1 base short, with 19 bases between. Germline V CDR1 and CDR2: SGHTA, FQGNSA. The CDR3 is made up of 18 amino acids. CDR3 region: CASSLRGHHELSNQPQHF. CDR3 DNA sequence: TGTGCCAGCAGCTTGAGGGGACACCACGAACTAAGCAATCAGCCCCAGCATTTT.

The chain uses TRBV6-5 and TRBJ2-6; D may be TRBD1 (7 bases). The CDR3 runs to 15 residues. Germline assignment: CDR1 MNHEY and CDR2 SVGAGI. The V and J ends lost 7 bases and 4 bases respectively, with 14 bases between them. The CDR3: CASTQGGSGANVLTF. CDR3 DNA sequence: TGTGCCAGCACCCAGGGGGGTTCCGGGGCCAACGTCCTGACTTTC.

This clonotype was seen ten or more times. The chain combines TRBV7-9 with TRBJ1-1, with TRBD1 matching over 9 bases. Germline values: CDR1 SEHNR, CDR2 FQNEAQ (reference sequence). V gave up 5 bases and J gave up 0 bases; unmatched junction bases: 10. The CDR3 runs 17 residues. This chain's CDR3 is CASSGRTGVYLNTEAFF. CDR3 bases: TGTGCCAGCAGCGGGAGGACAGGGGTCTACTTGAACACTGAAGCTTTCTTT.

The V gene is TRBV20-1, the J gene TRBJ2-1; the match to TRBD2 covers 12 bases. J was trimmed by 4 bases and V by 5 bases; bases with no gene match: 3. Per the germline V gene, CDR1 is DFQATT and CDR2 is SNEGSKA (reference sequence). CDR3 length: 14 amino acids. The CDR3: CSAPTSGSYNEQFF. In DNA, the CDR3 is TGCAGTGCTCCGACTAGCGGGAGTTACAATGAGCAGTTCTTC.

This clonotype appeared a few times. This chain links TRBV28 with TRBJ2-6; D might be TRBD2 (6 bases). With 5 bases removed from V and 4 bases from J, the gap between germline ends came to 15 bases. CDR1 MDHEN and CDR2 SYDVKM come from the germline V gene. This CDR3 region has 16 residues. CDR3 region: CASSRIGGSGANVLTF. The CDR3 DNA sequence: TGTGCCAGCAGTCGGATTGGGGGGTCCGGGGCCAACGTCCTGACTTTC.

CDR3 sequence (DNA): TGTGCCAGCACCAGGACGGAAGGGTATTACACTGAAGCTTTCTTT. Residues: CASTRTEGYYTEAFF. The chain combines TRBV7-8 with TRBJ1-1; no clear D. V lost 7 bases and J lost 3, with 18 bases in between. Germline loops: CDR1 SGHVS, CDR2 FQNEAQ. This CDR3 is 15 amino acids long.

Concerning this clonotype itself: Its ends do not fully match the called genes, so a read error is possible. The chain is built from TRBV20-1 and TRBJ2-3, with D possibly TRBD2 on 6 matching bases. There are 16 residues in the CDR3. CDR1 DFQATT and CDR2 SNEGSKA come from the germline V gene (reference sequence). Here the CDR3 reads CSAGDFSGPSTDSQYF. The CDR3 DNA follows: TGCAGTGCTGGGGACTTTAGCGGCCCCAGCACAGATTCGCAGTATTTT.

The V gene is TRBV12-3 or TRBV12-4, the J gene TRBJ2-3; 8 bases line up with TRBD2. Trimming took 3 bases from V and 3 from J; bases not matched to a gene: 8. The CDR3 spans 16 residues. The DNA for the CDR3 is TGTGCCAGCAGTTTTCCCGGGAGGGCCACGACAGATACGCAGTATTTT. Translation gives CASSFPGRATTDTQYF.

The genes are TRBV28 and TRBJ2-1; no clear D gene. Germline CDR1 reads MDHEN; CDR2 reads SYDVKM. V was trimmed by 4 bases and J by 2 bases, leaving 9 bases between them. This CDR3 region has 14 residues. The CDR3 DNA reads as TGTGCCAGCAGTTATCGTCACACCTACAATGAGCAGTTCTTC. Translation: CASSYRHTYNEQFF.

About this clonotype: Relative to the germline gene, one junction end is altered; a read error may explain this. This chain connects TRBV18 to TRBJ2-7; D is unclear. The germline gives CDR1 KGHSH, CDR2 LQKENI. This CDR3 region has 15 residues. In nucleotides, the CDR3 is TGTGCCGGCTCACCTTTAGAACACGGAGCCTACGAGCAGTACTTC. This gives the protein CAGSPLEHGAYEQYF.

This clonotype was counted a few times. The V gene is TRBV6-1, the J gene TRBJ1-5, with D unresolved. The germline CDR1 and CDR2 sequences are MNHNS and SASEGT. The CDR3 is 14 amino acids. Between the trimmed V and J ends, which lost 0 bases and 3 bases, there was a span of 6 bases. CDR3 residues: CASSEASTNQPQHF. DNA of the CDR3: TGTGCCAGCAGTGAAGCCAGTACCAATCAGCCCCAGCATTTT.

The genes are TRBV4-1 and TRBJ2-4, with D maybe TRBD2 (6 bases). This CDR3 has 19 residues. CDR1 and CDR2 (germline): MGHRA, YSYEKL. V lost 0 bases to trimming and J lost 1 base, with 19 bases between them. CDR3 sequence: CASSQDALGRGLAKNIQYF. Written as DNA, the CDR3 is TGCGCCAGCAGCCAAGATGCCCTCGGACGGGGGTTGGCCAAAAACATTCAGTACTTC.

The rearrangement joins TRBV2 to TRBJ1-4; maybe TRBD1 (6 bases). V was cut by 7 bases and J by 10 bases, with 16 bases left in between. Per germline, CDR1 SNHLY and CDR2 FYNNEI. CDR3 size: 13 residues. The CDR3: CASTRGAAGKLFF. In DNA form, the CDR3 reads TGTGCCAGCACCCGGGGGGCGGCAGGAAAACTGTTTTTT.

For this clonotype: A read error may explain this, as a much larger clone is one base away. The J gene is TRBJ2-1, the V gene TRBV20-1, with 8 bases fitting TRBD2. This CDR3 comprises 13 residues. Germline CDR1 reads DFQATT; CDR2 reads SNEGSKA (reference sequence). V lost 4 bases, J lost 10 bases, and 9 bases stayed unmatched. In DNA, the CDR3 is TGCAGTGCTAAGACTAGCGATGCCTACGAGCAGTTCTTC. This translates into CSAKTSDAYEQFF.

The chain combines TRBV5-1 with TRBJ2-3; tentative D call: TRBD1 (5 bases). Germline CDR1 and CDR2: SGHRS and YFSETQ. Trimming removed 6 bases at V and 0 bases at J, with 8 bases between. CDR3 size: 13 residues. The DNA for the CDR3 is TGCGCCAGCAACAGACAGAGCACAGATACGCAGTATTTT. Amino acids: CASNRQSTDTQYF. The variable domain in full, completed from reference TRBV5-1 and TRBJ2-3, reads KAGVTQTPRYLIKTRGQQVTLSCSPISGHRSVSWYQQTPGQGLQFLFEYFSETQRNKGNFPGRFSGRQFSNSRSEMNVSTLELGDSALYLCASNRQSTDTQYFGPGTRLTVL.

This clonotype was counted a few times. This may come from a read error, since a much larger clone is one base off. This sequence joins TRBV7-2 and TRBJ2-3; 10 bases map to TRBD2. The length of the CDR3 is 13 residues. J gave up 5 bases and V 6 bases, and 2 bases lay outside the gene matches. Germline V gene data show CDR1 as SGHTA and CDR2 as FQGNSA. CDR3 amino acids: CASRLAGKDTQYF. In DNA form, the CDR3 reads TGTGCCAGCAGACTAGCGGGAAAAGATACGCAGTATTTT.

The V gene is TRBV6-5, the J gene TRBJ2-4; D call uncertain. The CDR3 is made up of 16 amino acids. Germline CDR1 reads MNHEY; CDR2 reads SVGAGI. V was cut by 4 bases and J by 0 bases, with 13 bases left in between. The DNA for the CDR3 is TGTGCCAGCAGTTTGTTGGCGGATTTAGCCAAAAACATTCAGTACTTC. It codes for CASSLLADLAKNIQYF.

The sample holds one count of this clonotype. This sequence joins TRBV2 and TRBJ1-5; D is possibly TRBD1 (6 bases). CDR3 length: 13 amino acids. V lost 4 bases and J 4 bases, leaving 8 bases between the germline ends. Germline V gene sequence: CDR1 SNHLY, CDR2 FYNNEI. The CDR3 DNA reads TGTGCCAGCAGTGGGGGACAAAATCAGCCCCAGCATTTT. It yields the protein CASSGGQNQPQHF.

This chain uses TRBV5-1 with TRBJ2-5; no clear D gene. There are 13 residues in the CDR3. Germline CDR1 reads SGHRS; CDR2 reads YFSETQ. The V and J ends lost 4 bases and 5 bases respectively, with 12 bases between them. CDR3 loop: CASSTQREETQYF. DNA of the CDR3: TGCGCCAGCAGCACCCAGAGAGAGGAGACCCAGTACTTC.

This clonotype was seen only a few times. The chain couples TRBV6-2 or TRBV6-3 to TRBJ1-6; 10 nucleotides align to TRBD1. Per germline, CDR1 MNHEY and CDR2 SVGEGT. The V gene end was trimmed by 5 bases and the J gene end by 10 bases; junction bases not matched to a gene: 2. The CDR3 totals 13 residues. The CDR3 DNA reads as TGTGCCAGCAGTGGACAGGGGGAATCACCCCTCCACTTT. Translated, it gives CASSGQGESPLHF.

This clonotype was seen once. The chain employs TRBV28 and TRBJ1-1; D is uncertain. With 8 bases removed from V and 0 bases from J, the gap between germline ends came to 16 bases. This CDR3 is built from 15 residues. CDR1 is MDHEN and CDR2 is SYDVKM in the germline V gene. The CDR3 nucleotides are TGTGCCAGCCAATCGGGAGACGAACTGAACACTGAAGCTTTCTTT. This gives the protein CASQSGDELNTEAFF.

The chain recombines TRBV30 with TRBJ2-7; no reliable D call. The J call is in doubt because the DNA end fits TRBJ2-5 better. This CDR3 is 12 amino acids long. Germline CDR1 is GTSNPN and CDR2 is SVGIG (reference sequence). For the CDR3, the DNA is TGTGCCTGGAGTGTAGTGCAAGAGACCCAGTACTTC. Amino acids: CAWSVVQETQYF.